Listed here are 17 T cell receptor beta chains from one sample, sequenced in a study of beta chain features in type 1 diabetes. Their specific antigens are unknown. As every portion of the isolated RNA was reverse transcribed, the sequencing read expressed TCRB transcripts. Generated by immunoSEQ multiplex PCR, the TCRdb table keeps only in-frame clones and is missing some. The table lists roughly 160,000 clones, 8% to 8.5% of them singletons. Study-wide findings and caveats: Type 1 diabetes patients showed a moderate but significant shortening of TCRB CDR3s in all four CD4+ subsets.

Input material: central memory CD4+ T cells from blood. The receptors come from a young woman with type 1 diabetes.

The chain uses TRBV6-5 and TRBJ1-2; tentative D call: TRBD1 (6 bases). With 2 bases removed from V and 2 bases from J, the gap between germline ends came to 9 bases. This CDR3 spans 14 amino acids. Germline CDR1 and CDR2: MNHEY and SVGAGI. The CDR3 coding sequence is TGTGCCAGCAGTTACGGAGGACAGAACTATGGCTACACCTTC. As protein: CASSYGGQNYGYTF.

V gene TRBV9 combines with J gene TRBJ1-5, with 7 bases aligning to TRBD1. CDR3 length: 15 residues. The germline gives CDR1 SGDLS, CDR2 YYNGEE. V lost 0 bases to trimming and J lost 3 bases; unmatched junction nucleotides: 3. The CDR3 is CASSVEGAFNQPQHF. The CDR3 coding sequence is TGTGCCAGCAGCGTAGAGGGGGCCTTCAATCAGCCCCAGCATTTT.

V and J are TRBV7-8 and TRBJ2-7, with 8 bases aligning to TRBD1. V shed 5 bases, J shed 2 bases, and the junction held 8 bases outside the gene matches. CDR3 length: 15 residues. Germline V gene sequence: CDR1 SGHVS, CDR2 FQNEAQ. The CDR3 protein is CASSLQGVFAYEQYF. As DNA, the CDR3 is TGTGCCAGCAGCCTACAGGGGGTCTTCGCCTACGAGCAGTACTTC.

The chain couples TRBV10-3 to TRBJ2-7, with 8 bases identical to TRBD2. Germline values: CDR1 ENHRY, CDR2 SYGVKD. V gave up 3 bases and J gave up 6 bases; unmatched junction bases: 16. The CDR3 is 17 residues long. CDR3 coding DNA: TGTGCCATCAGTGACTCCGGGACTAGGTTAGGGGGAGCCGAGCAGTACTTC. This codes for CAISDSGTRLGGAEQYF.

This clone was recorded at least ten times. At the DNA level, this CDR3 is encoded by other sequences in the same sample as well. V is TRBV4-3 and J is TRBJ2-3, with TRBD1 as a possible D gene (7 bases). Trimming shortened V by 4 bases and J by 1 base, and 12 bases separated the two germline ends. Germline assignment: CDR1 LGHNA and CDR2 YSLEER. There are 15 residues in the CDR3. The CDR3 DNA reads as TGCGCCAGCAGCCCAGGAGGGGGCGGCACAGATACGCAGTATTTT. Its translation: CASSPGGGGTDTQYF.

This clone was picked up a small number of times. The CDR3 coding sequence is TGCGCCAGCAGCCGTCCGGGACAGGGGGCCGAGCAGTACTTC. Amino acids: CASSRPGQGAEQYF. The chain employs TRBV5-1 and TRBJ2-7; TRBD1 matches at 12 bases. Germline assignment: CDR1 SGHRS and CDR2 YFSETQ. This CDR3 spans 14 amino acids. Trimming removed 4 bases from V and 6 bases from J; junction bases left unmatched: 5.

With regard to this clone: The sample carries other DNA sequences with the same CDR3. V and J are TRBV4-3 and TRBJ2-7; 11 positions match TRBD1. V dropped 3 bases and J dropped 3; count of bases not matched to a gene: 7. The CDR3 spans 16 residues. The germline V gene encodes CDR1 LGHNA and CDR2 YSLEER. In nucleotides, the CDR3 is TGCGCCAGCAGCCAGGGTACCGGGACAGGGGGCTACGAGCAGTACTTC. This translates into CASSQGTGTGGYEQYF.

The chain combines TRBV7-3 with TRBJ2-3; 8 bases fit TRBD2. V lost 2 bases and J lost 4; bases outside the gene matches: 8. CDR3 length: 16 residues. CDR1 and CDR2 from the germline V gene are SGHTA and FQGTGA. In DNA form, the CDR3 reads TGTGCCAGCAGCTTACTAGGGGCGGGAGGTTCAGATACGCAGTATTTT. This gives the protein CASSLLGAGGSDTQYF.

J is TRBJ1-5 and V is TRBV10-3; tentatively, D is TRBD1 (6 bases). Per germline, CDR1 ENHRY and CDR2 SYGVKD. The V end was cut by 4 bases, the J end by 3 bases, with 13 bases between. The CDR3 totals 15 residues. The CDR3 loop reads CAISADRASNQPQHF. Here the CDR3 DNA reads TGTGCCATCAGTGCGGACAGAGCCTCCAATCAGCCCCAGCATTTT.

The chain joins TRBV18 to TRBJ2-2; D is unresolved. Germline-derived CDR1 and CDR2 are KGHSH and LQKENI. This CDR3 contains 14 residues. V lost 4 bases and J lost 0, with 6 bases in between. The CDR3 spells CASSLGANTGELFF. For the CDR3, the DNA is TGTGCCAGCTCACTCGGAGCGAACACCGGGGAGCTGTTTTTT.

The chain has TRBV6-5 and TRBJ2-5; 7 bases match TRBD1. With 4 bases clipped from V and 1 base from J, the junction kept 6 bases outside the gene matches. This CDR3 spans 15 amino acids. The germline V gene has CDR1 MNHEY and CDR2 SVGAGI. CDR3 protein: CASSSPGGIQETQYF. CDR3 coding DNA: TGTGCCAGCAGTTCCCCAGGGGGAATCCAAGAGACCCAGTACTTC.

This clone was counted only a few times. This rearrangement joins TRBV5-1 to TRBJ2-7; TRBD1 might be the D (6 bases). The CDR3 extends over 13 amino acids. Germline V lookup: CDR1 SGHRS, CDR2 YFSETQ. V was pared by 0 bases and J by 6 bases, with 10 bases between. In DNA form, the CDR3 reads TGCGCCAGCAGCTTGGTGGAAGGGGGCGAGCAGTACTTC. It yields the protein CASSLVEGGEQYF.

The sample holds a few counts of this clone. V gene TRBV14 combines with J gene TRBJ2-5, with TRBD1 as a possible D gene (7 bases). V dropped 1 base and J dropped 4 bases, with 16 bases sitting between them. The CDR3 spans 16 residues. Germline V gene data show CDR1 as SGHDN and CDR2 as FVKESK. In DNA, the CDR3 is TGTGCCAGCAGCCAAGTCATCCAGGGGGGTACAGAGACCCAGTACTTC. Amino acid sequence: CASSQVIQGGTETQYF. Full variable domain (missing parts from reference TRBV14 and TRBJ2-5): EAGVTQFPSHSVIEKGQTVTLRCDPISGHDNLYWYRRVMGKEIKFLLHFVKESKQDESGMPNNRFLAERTGGTYSTLKVQPAELEDSGVYFCASSQVIQGGTETQYFGPGTRLLVL.

This clone occurred a few times. V usage is TRBV7-3 and J usage is TRBJ2-3, with D perhaps TRBD1 (6 bases). Trimming took 2 bases from V and 2 from J, leaving 11 bases between them. Germline V gene sequence: CDR1 SGHTA, CDR2 FQGTGA. The CDR3 contains 15 residues. The CDR3 region is CASSLGGYATDTQYF. The CDR3, as DNA: TGTGCCAGCAGCTTAGGGGGCTACGCCACAGATACGCAGTATTTT.

This clone was observed a few times. This chain links TRBV19 with TRBJ1-1; D unclear. The CDR3 contains 14 residues. The V end was cut by 5 bases, the J end by 1 base, with 11 bases between. Germline values: CDR1 LNHDA, CDR2 SQIVND (reference sequence). The CDR3 region is CASSLQASNTEAFF. CDR3 nucleotide sequence: TGTGCCAGTAGTCTCCAGGCCTCGAACACTGAAGCTTTCTTT.

This clone occurred a few times. The V call is TRBV2, the J call TRBJ1-5, with D unresolved. Germline V gene data show CDR1 as SNHLY and CDR2 as FYNNEI. This CDR3 is 12 amino acids long. Trimming removed 4 bases from V and 7 bases from J, with 8 bases in between. DNA for the CDR3: TGTGCCAGCAGTGGAGTTCCCCAGCCCCAGCATTTT. It is translated as CASSGVPQPQHF.

The CDR3 DNA reads TGCGCCAGCACCAGGGGGTTCGGGGAGACCCAGTACTTC. This gives the protein CASTRGFGETQYF. The chain employs TRBV5-1 and TRBJ2-5; 7 bases agree with TRBD1. Germline trimming cut 6 bases from V and 5 bases from J; bases unmatched to any gene: 7. Germline values: CDR1 SGHRS, CDR2 YFSETQ. The CDR3 consists of 13 residues. Filled out from reference TRBV5-1 and TRBJ2-5, the complete variable domain reads KAGVTQTPRYLIKTRGQQVTLSCSPISGHRSVSWYQQTPGQGLQFLFEYFSETQRNKGNFPGRFSGRQFSNSRSEMNVSTLELGDSALYLCASTRGFGETQYFGPGTRLLVL.